This is a list of T cell receptor beta chains from one sample in a study of blood T cell repertoires in COVID-19. The repertoire was sequenced with immunoSEQ multiplex PCR; TCRdb's copy has only in-frame clones and lacks some. The table includes around 160,000 clones, just under 85% detected once. The sample taken for sequencing was peripheral blood. These receptors originate from a woman aged 40 to 50 with active or convalescent COVID-19. The CDR3 runs from the conserved cysteine through the conserved F or W. Fields, in order: V gene, clone size, D gene, J gene, CDR3 protein, CDR3 DNA. The D gene is left open where the match is weak. Clone size is shown for a subset of rows, as once, few, many or a class of expanded clone.

v_gene: TRBV5-5
abundance: -
d_gene: TRBD1
j_gene: TRBJ1-5
CDR3aa: CASSRDSFNQPQHF
CDR3nt: TGTGCCAGCAGCAGGGACAGTTTCAATCAGCCCCAGCATTTT

v_gene: TRBV10-2
abundance: -
d_gene: -
j_gene: TRBJ2-7
CDR3aa: CATMGGLQYF
CDR3nt: TGCGCCACCATGGGGGGGCTTCAGTACTTC

v_gene: TRBV9
abundance: -
d_gene: TRBD2
j_gene: TRBJ2-1
CDR3aa: CASSVSRGGLNEQFF
CDR3nt: TGTGCCAGCAGCGTGTCTCGGGGGGGCCTAAATGAGCAGTTCTTC

v_gene: TRBV21-1
abundance: once
d_gene: -
j_gene: TRBJ2-5
CDR3aa: CASSKSRVMETQYF
CDR3nt: TGTGCCAGCAGCAAATCCCGGGTGATGGAGACCCAGTACTTC

v_gene: TRBV5-1
abundance: -
d_gene: -
j_gene: TRBJ2-7
CDR3aa: CASSLAAVNEQYF
CDR3nt: TGCGCCAGCAGCTTGGCCGCGGTAAACGAGCAGTACTTC

v_gene: TRBV2
abundance: -
d_gene: -
j_gene: TRBJ1-1
CDR3aa: CASSTPRQPNTEAFF
CDR3nt: TGTGCCAGCAGTACCCCGCGGCAGCCTAACACTGAAGCTTTCTTT

v_gene: TRBV2
abundance: -
d_gene: -
j_gene: TRBJ1-6
CDR3aa: CASRPTHSPLHF
CDR3nt: TGTGCCAGCAGACCGACTCATTCACCCCTCCACTTT

v_gene: TRBV5-4
abundance: -
d_gene: TRBD1
j_gene: TRBJ2-3
CDR3aa: CASSQDRGADTQYF
CDR3nt: TGTGCCAGCAGCCAGGACAGGGGGGCAGATACGCAGTATTTT

v_gene: TRBV28
abundance: -
d_gene: TRBD2
j_gene: TRBJ2-7
CDR3aa: CASSVLGGSSYEQYF
CDR3nt: TGTGCCAGCAGTGTGTTGGGAGGGAGCTCCTACGAGCAGTACTTC

v_gene: TRBV11-2
abundance: -
d_gene: -
j_gene: TRBJ1-6
CDR3aa: CASSSLLGGILNSPLHF
CDR3nt: TGTGCCAGCAGCTCCCTGTTAGGGGGTATATTAAATTCACCCCTCCACTTT

v_gene: TRBV11-2
abundance: -
d_gene: -
j_gene: TRBJ2-7
CDR3aa: CASSLPLASYEQYF
CDR3nt: TGTGCCAGCAGCTTACCACTAGCTTCCTACGAGCAGTACTTC

v_gene: TRBV28
abundance: once
d_gene: -
j_gene: TRBJ2-7
CDR3aa: CASSSPGPLGFEQYF
CDR3nt: TGTGCCAGCAGTTCCCCAGGGCCCCTCGGTTTCGAGCAGTACTTC

v_gene: TRBV27
abundance: -
d_gene: TRBD1
j_gene: TRBJ2-7
CDR3aa: CASSELRQGTYEQYF
CDR3nt: TGTGCCAGCAGCGAACTCAGACAGGGCACCTACGAGCAGTACTTC

v_gene: TRBV11-2
abundance: -
d_gene: -
j_gene: TRBJ1-4
CDR3aa: CASSLGGLTSNEKLFF
CDR3nt: TGTGCCAGCAGCTTGGGAGGCCTGACCTCTAATGAAAAACTGTTTTTT

v_gene: TRBV7-2
abundance: -
d_gene: TRBD1
j_gene: TRBJ2-5
CDR3aa: CASRRDRGETQYF
CDR3nt: TGTGCCAGCAGACGGGACAGGGGAGAGACCCAGTACTTC

v_gene: TRBV5-1
abundance: -
d_gene: TRBD1
j_gene: TRBJ1-1
CDR3aa: CASSSGQAGYTEAFF
CDR3nt: TGCGCCAGCAGCTCCGGACAGGCGGGGTACACTGAAGCTTTCTTT

v_gene: TRBV28
abundance: few
d_gene: TRBD1
j_gene: TRBJ1-1
CDR3aa: CASSSPMPTGDTEAFF
CDR3nt: TGTGCCAGCAGTTCCCCTATGCCCACAGGGGATACTGAAGCTTTCTTT

v_gene: TRBV3-1/TRBV3-2
abundance: -
d_gene: TRBD2
j_gene: TRBJ2-3
CDR3aa: CASSLRGLVADTQYF
CDR3nt: TGTGCCAGCAGCCTCAGGGGACTAGTAGCGGATACGCAGTATTTT

v_gene: TRBV30
abundance: -
d_gene: TRBD1
j_gene: TRBJ2-6
CDR3aa: CAWVPNRGWSGANVLTF
CDR3nt: TGTGCCTGGGTCCCGAACAGGGGGTGGTCTGGGGCCAACGTCCTGACTTTC

v_gene: TRBV9
abundance: few
d_gene: -
j_gene: TRBJ1-1
CDR3aa: CASSVSPNTEAFF
CDR3nt: TGTGCCAGCAGCGTTTCCCCTAACACTGAAGCTTTCTTT

v_gene: TRBV25-1
abundance: -
d_gene: -
j_gene: TRBJ2-5
CDR3aa: CASSELGAGETQYF
CDR3nt: TGTGCCAGCAGTGAATTGGGGGCCGGGGAGACCCAGTACTTC

v_gene: TRBV28
abundance: -
d_gene: -
j_gene: TRBJ2-7
CDR3aa: CASSTYRVHSYEQYF
CDR3nt: TGTGCCAGCAGTACCTACAGGGTTCACTCCTACGAGCAGTACTTC

v_gene: TRBV5-1
abundance: -
d_gene: -
j_gene: TRBJ1-1
CDR3aa: CASSLAGADTEAFF
CDR3nt: TGCGCCAGCAGCTTGGCAGGGGCTGACACTGAAGCTTTCTTT

v_gene: TRBV7-2
abundance: -
d_gene: -
j_gene: TRBJ1-5
CDR3aa: CASSLRGSRNQPQHF
CDR3nt: TGTGCCAGCAGCTTAAGGGGATCGCGCAATCAGCCCCAGCATTTT

v_gene: TRBV5-4
abundance: -
d_gene: -
j_gene: TRBJ1-2
CDR3aa: CASSLGRGGGYTF
CDR3nt: TGTGCCAGCAGCCTCGGAAGGGGAGGAGGCTACACCTTC

v_gene: TRBV7-9
abundance: -
d_gene: -
j_gene: TRBJ2-2
CDR3aa: CASSDLTGNTGELFF
CDR3nt: TGTGCCAGCAGCGACCTGACGGGGAACACCGGGGAGCTGTTTTTT

v_gene: TRBV7-2
abundance: -
d_gene: -
j_gene: TRBJ2-7
CDR3aa: CASSLGSPQNSYEQYF
CDR3nt: TGTGCCAGCAGCTTAGGCTCCCCCCAGAACTCCTACGAGCAGTACTTC

v_gene: TRBV6-4
abundance: -
d_gene: -
j_gene: TRBJ1-6
CDR3aa: CASSVQGNSPLHF
CDR3nt: TGTGCCAGCAGTGTACAGGGTAATTCACCCCTCCACTTT

v_gene: TRBV11-2
abundance: -
d_gene: -
j_gene: TRBJ2-1
CDR3aa: CASSLEGGDSYNEQFF
CDR3nt: TGTGCCAGCAGCTTAGAGGGCGGGGACTCCTACAATGAGCAGTTCTTC

v_gene: TRBV7-2
abundance: -
d_gene: -
j_gene: TRBJ2-3
CDR3aa: CASSLAQADTQYF
CDR3nt: TGTGCCAGCAGCTTAGCCCAGGCAGATACGCAGTATTTT

v_gene: TRBV18
abundance: -
d_gene: TRBD1
j_gene: TRBJ1-5
CDR3aa: CASSQGATNQPQHF
CDR3nt: TGTGCCAGCTCACAGGGGGCTACCAATCAGCCCCAGCATTTT

v_gene: TRBV29-1
abundance: few
d_gene: -
j_gene: TRBJ2-7
CDR3aa: CSVVIGQPEQYF
CDR3nt: TGCAGCGTTGTTATAGGACAGCCCGAGCAGTACTTC

v_gene: TRBV28
abundance: -
d_gene: -
j_gene: TRBJ1-1
CDR3aa: CASSWAEGGPTEAFF
CDR3nt: TGTGCCAGCAGTTGGGCGGAGGGCGGGCCCACTGAAGCTTTCTTT

v_gene: TRBV5-6
abundance: -
d_gene: TRBD1
j_gene: TRBJ2-3
CDR3aa: CASSSRDRGSDTQYF
CDR3nt: TGTGCCAGCAGCTCCCGGGACAGGGGTTCGGATACGCAGTATTTT

v_gene: TRBV2
abundance: -
d_gene: TRBD1
j_gene: TRBJ1-2
CDR3aa: CASLNPVDRAYDYTF
CDR3nt: TGTGCCAGCCTTAACCCCGTTGACAGGGCCTATGACTACACCTTC

v_gene: TRBV7-8
abundance: -
d_gene: -
j_gene: TRBJ1-4
CDR3aa: CASSLKTLQEWDEKLFF
CDR3nt: TGTGCCAGCAGCTTAAAGACACTCCAAGAATGGGATGAAAAACTGTTTTTT

v_gene: TRBV27
abundance: -
d_gene: -
j_gene: TRBJ2-7
CDR3aa: CASSLSYGYEQYF
CDR3nt: TGTGCCAGCAGTTTATCGTACGGCTACGAGCAGTACTTC

v_gene: TRBV4-1
abundance: -
d_gene: -
j_gene: TRBJ1-6
CDR3aa: CASSQDRGSPLHF
CDR3nt: TGCGCCAGCAGCCAAGATCGGGGTTCACCCCTCCACTTT

v_gene: TRBV7-2
abundance: -
d_gene: TRBD1
j_gene: TRBJ1-2
CDR3aa: CASSLNLRDSSTF
CDR3nt: TGTGCCAGCAGCTTGAACCTCCGGGACAGCAGCACCTTC

v_gene: TRBV5-1
abundance: -
d_gene: TRBD1
j_gene: TRBJ1-1
CDR3aa: CASTRSQGAWTEAFF
CDR3nt: TGCGCCAGCACCCGATCACAGGGGGCGTGGACTGAAGCTTTCTTT

v_gene: TRBV19
abundance: once
d_gene: TRBD1
j_gene: TRBJ1-5
CDR3aa: CASSKTGTGVAQHF
CDR3nt: TGTGCCAGTAGTAAGACAGGGACGGGGGTGGCCCAGCATTTT

v_gene: TRBV29-1
abundance: -
d_gene: -
j_gene: TRBJ2-5
CDR3aa: CSVPLGGARETQYF
CDR3nt: TGCAGCGTCCCCTTGGGGGGGGCGCGGGAGACCCAGTACTTC

v_gene: TRBV6-5
abundance: -
d_gene: TRBD1
j_gene: TRBJ2-3
CDR3aa: CASSPTGGADTQYF
CDR3nt: TGTGCCAGCAGCCCGACAGGGGGAGCAGATACGCAGTATTTT

v_gene: TRBV25-1
abundance: -
d_gene: -
j_gene: TRBJ2-5
CDR3aa: CASSESGGETQYF
CDR3nt: TGTGCCAGCAGTGAGTCAGGGGGGGAGACCCAGTACTTC

v_gene: TRBV13
abundance: -
d_gene: TRBD1
j_gene: TRBJ1-4
CDR3aa: CASSLRGLEEKLFF
CDR3nt: TGTGCCAGCAGCCTCAGGGGGCTTGAGGAAAAACTGTTTTTT

v_gene: TRBV5-4
abundance: -
d_gene: TRBD1
j_gene: TRBJ1-2
CDR3aa: CASSPRQGLDYGYTF
CDR3nt: TGTGCCAGCAGCCCCCGACAGGGATTAGACTATGGCTACACCTTC

v_gene: TRBV28
abundance: -
d_gene: TRBD1
j_gene: TRBJ2-2
CDR3aa: CASSSQGAGTGELFF
CDR3nt: TGTGCCAGCAGTTCACAGGGGGCTGGTACCGGGGAGCTGTTTTTT

v_gene: TRBV5-1
abundance: -
d_gene: -
j_gene: TRBJ1-1
CDR3aa: CASSLQSLNTEAFF
CDR3nt: TGCGCCAGCAGCTTACAGAGCCTGAACACTGAAGCTTTCTTT

v_gene: TRBV28
abundance: -
d_gene: TRBD2
j_gene: TRBJ2-4
CDR3aa: CASFPSLGQGLTSGSELAKNIQYF
CDR3nt: TGTGCCAGCTTTCCGTCACTGGGGCAGGGCCTAACTAGCGGGAGTGAATTAGCCAAAAACATTCAGTACTTC

v_gene: TRBV7-2
abundance: -
d_gene: TRBD2
j_gene: TRBJ2-4
CDR3aa: CASSLVLAGLAKNIQYF
CDR3nt: TGTGCCAGCAGCTTAGTGCTAGCGGGACTAGCCAAAAACATTCAGTACTTC

v_gene: TRBV24-1
abundance: -
d_gene: TRBD2
j_gene: TRBJ2-1
CDR3aa: CATQWGERGGAEQFF
CDR3nt: TGTGCCACCCAATGGGGAGAGCGGGGGGGGGCTGAGCAGTTCTTC

v_gene: TRBV5-1
abundance: -
d_gene: TRBD1
j_gene: TRBJ1-1
CDR3aa: CASSLRTGEAFF
CDR3nt: TGCGCCAGCAGCTTGAGGACAGGGGAAGCTTTCTTT

v_gene: TRBV4-3
abundance: once
d_gene: TRBD2
j_gene: TRBJ2-3
CDR3aa: CASSHLLAGEGDTQYF
CDR3nt: TGCGCCAGCAGCCACCTACTAGCGGGAGAAGGTGATACGCAGTATTTT